This section outlines one T cell receptor (beta chain) sequence together with its context. Its antigen remains unidentified. The data were obtained in a study of graft-versus-host responses after intestinal transplantation. Study summary: The study gave all recipients anti-thymocyte globulin induction, then tacrolimus and steroids for two to three years. The study's findings and limits: Early post-transplant HvG declines tracked with peak circulating GvH clone levels. The recipient marrow held GvH clones, and some of them showed up first in ileum or blood. In patients with graft-donor T cell macrochimerism, allograft graft-versus-host to host-versus-graft clonal ratios were high.

Germline V gives CDR1 MDHEN, CDR2 SYDVKM. V was cut by 3 bases and J by 4 bases, with 13 bases left in between. The CDR3 sequence is 15 residues long. Using immunoSEQ multiplex PCR, the repertoire was profiled, and TCRdb retains in-frame clones only, with some absent. The sample includes about 47,000 clones, 90% to 95% of them seen just once. The source of this sequence is a human patient who received an intestinal transplant, so some T cells may come from the graft donor. Source: PBMCs, taken about 800 days after a first intestinal transplant, on the day of a second. J is TRBJ1-5 and V is TRBV28; a possible D gene is TRBD1 (6 bases). In DNA form, the CDR3 reads TGTGCCAGCAGTTTTACTGGGGGCGGAAATCAGCCCCAGCATTTT. Protein product: CASSFTGGGNQPQHF. The whole variable domain, remainder taken from reference TRBV28 and TRBJ1-5, is DVKVTQSSRYLVKRTGEKVFLECVQDMDHENMFWYRQDPGLGLRLIYFSYDVKMKEKGDIPEGYSVSREKKERFSLILESASTNQTSMYLCASSFTGGGNQPQHFGDGTRLSIL.